A selection of T cell receptor beta chains follows, all from one sample in a study of T cell responses to AZD1222 COVID-19 vaccine. The protocol was immunoSEQ multiplex PCR, while the TCRdb copy is restricted to in-frame clones and leaves out a portion. The repertoire includes more than 75,000 clones, 75% to 90% of them detected once, and about 26% sits in the top ten. Material: peripheral blood, obtained on day 0 of AZD1222 vaccination. The receptor set was obtained from an adult in good health. The conserved cysteine and the conserved F or W are not part of the CDR3 here.

>TRBV3-1/TRBV3-2|14|TRBJ1-6
ASSQRGGTYNSPLH
>TRBV6-2/TRBV6-3|15|TRBJ2-2
ASSSPSGTGATGELF
>TRBV18|11|TRBJ1-2
ASSLDRDYGYT
>TRBV3-1/TRBV3-2|14|TRBJ1-5
ASSQDGRRPLQPQH
>TRBV28|15|TRBJ2-7
ASSLRTSGYLSYEQY
>TRBV2|13|TRBJ2-3
ASSGRAGGTDTQY
>TRBV4-2|11|TRBJ2-7
ASSQEAEYEQY
>TRBV7-3|11|TRBJ2-7
ASSPWVGYEQY
>TRBV28|12|TRBJ1-5
ASRAGGINQPQH
>TRBV28|12|TRBJ2-1
ASTPSSVWDEQF
>TRBV7-3|11|TRBJ2-7
ASSLTQPGEQY
>TRBV6-5|9|TRBJ2-7
ASSSAYEQY
>TRBV15|12|TRBJ2-1
ATSRDRLGTEQF
>TRBV2|13|TRBJ2-7
ASSEGLAGSYEQY
>TRBV7-9|14|TRBJ2-5
ASRLSLQGEGETQY
>TRBV12-3/TRBV12-4|10|TRBJ2-3
ASIFSGGAQY
>TRBV11-3|12|TRBJ2-3
ASSSTGGADTQY
>TRBV5-4|12|TRBJ2-5
ASSSISGTETQY
>TRBV5-6|14|TRBJ2-5
ASSLAPGAIQETQY
>TRBV20-1|18|TRBJ2-1
SASSRLGKGGESSSNEQF
>TRBV7-2|17|TRBJ1-2
ASSLAGTGRRGINYGYT
>TRBV7-6|14|TRBJ2-5
ASSLPWGGAAGTQY
>TRBV19|13|TRBJ2-1
ASTLSGRVYNEQF
>TRBV7-2|15|TRBJ1-3
ASSLYRGAYSGNTIY
>TRBV30|13|TRBJ2-3
AWSVTTGGTDTQY
>TRBV5-1|16|TRBJ2-3
ASSHGLAGGPGTDTQY
>TRBV24-1|10|TRBJ2-5
ATGDSVETQY
>TRBV7-2|11|TRBJ1-2
ASLPGSNYGYT
>TRBV6-2/TRBV6-3|13|TRBJ2-3
ASSRSPAQADTQY
>TRBV7-9|14|TRBJ2-7
ASSSSHGTDSYEQY
>TRBV4-3|16|TRBJ2-6
ASSREVYKISGANVLT
>TRBV18|13|TRBJ2-7
ASSPPAIRQDEQY
>TRBV7-2|13|TRBJ2-3
ASTLDQGLADTQY
>TRBV24-1|13|TRBJ2-7
ATSDNQRDSYEQY
>TRBV28|13|TRBJ2-3
ASSLWGGSTDTQY
>TRBV28|12|TRBJ2-7
ASINGQGAGEQY
>TRBV6-5|13|TRBJ2-1
ASSYDQSSYNEQF
>TRBV28|11|TRBJ2-2
ASSLLVDGELF
>TRBV28|12|TRBJ1-3
ASSFRGAWNTIY